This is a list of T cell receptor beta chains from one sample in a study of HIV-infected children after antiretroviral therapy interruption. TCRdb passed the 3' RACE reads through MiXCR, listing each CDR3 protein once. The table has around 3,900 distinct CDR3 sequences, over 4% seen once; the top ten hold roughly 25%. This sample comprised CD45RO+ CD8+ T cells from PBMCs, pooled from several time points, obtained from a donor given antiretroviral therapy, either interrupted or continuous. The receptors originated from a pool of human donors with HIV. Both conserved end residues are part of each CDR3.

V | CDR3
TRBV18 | CASSPQGTGTPLAKNIQYF
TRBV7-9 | CASSFPETQYF
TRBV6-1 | CASSEGQGATGELFF
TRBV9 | CASSVNPEEQYF
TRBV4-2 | CASSRGTEAGEQYF
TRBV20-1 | CSAWPGNTEAFF
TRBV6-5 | CATSRVRNSPLHF
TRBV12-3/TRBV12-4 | CASSRSPFDEQYF
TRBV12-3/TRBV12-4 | CASSLEGSLETQYF
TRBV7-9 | CASSLGSTNIQYF
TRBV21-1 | CASSKEGADRTYEQYF
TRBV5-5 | CASSLTDPSPLHF
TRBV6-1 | CASSEWGGTEAFF
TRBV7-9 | CASSSPGGFHNEQFF
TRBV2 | CATQQYATNEKLFF
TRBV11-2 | CASSFSPPGREQFF
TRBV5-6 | CASSLGAYTEAFF
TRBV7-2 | CVSSAQGVAGIEQYF
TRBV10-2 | CASGLAGGSDTQYF
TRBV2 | CASSWVYGAWRNTEAFF
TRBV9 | CASSATGTANYEQYF
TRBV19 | CASSSVSQPQHF
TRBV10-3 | CASTSGGYEQYF
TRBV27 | CASSLGTGKTKNIQYF
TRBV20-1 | CSASSSEFYEQYF
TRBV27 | CASSYDREYEQYF
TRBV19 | CASSPQGIEAFF
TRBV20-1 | CSARDEGQFYNEQFF
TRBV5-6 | CASSLVGVNTEAFF
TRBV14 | CASSPLRGPGNTIYF
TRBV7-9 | CASSQSGDGNTIYF
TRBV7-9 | CASALAHRPYEQYF
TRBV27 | CASSLMAAKETQYF
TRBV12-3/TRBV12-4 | CASSLGLGNEQFF
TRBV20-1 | CSAQDLAGAYEQYF
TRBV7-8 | CASTRNPGATDTQYF
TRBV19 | CASSTLYRVSNQPQHF
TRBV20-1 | CSATQGEFYEQYF
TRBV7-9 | CASSEGLSSNEQFF
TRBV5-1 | CASSFSGVSTGELFF
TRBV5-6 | CASSLDFENEQFF
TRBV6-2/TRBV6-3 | CASTPPASYEQYF
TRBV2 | CASGWDRDSGNTIYF
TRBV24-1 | CATSVTEFYGYTF
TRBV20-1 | CSARDLPGKLDNEQFF
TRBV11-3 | CASSPDSYEQYF
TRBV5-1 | CASSPRQGPTEAFF
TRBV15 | CATSRSSGVYEQYF